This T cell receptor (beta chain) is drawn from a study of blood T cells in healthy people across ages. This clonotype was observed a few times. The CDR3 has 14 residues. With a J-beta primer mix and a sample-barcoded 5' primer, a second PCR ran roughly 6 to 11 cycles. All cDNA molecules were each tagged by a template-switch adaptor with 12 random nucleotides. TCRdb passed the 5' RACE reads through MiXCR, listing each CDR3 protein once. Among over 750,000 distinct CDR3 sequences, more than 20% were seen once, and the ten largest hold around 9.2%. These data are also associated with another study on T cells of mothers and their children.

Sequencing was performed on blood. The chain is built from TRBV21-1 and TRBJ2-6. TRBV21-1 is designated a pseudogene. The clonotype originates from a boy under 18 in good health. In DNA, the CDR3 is TGTGCCCCACCCGTGCGATCTGGGGCCAACGTCCTGACTTTC. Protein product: CAPPVRSGANVLTF.